The present TCR beta chain was sequenced within a study of beta chain features in type 1 diabetes. Study results and limitations: Compared to healthy donors, patients appeared to have naive, central memory and Treg TCRB repertoires that were more alike. In all four CD4+ subsets, TCRB CDR3 length was significantly, moderately reduced in type 1 diabetes.

Once sorted, every population was more than 98% pure. Sequencing targeted expressed TCRB transcripts, as all isolated RNA had been reverse transcribed. The table came from immunoSEQ multiplex PCR; TCRdb's copy has only in-frame clones and leaves some out. The sample records roughly 450,000 clones, more than 9.5% being singletons. As concerns this clone: The target antigen is unknown.

The source material was naive CD4+ T cells from blood. The receptor comes from a woman aged 18-30 years in good health.

DNA for the CDR3: TGTGCCAGCTCACCACCTTTGATAGCGGGAGGCCAGACCCAGTACTTC. Its protein is CASSPPLIAGGQTQYF. This rearrangement joins TRBV18 to TRBJ2-5; 10 bases are a match to TRBD2. Per germline, CDR1 KGHSH and CDR2 LQKENI. This CDR3 has 16 residues. Trimming at V came to 0 bases and at J to 6 bases, leaving 7 bases not matched to a gene.